The 7 T cell receptor beta chains given below trace back to one sample, sequenced in a study of control samples from healthy donors and cancer patients. TCRdb's copy holds only in-frame clones and misses some; the assay was immunoSEQ multiplex PCR. This sample has 350,000 to 450,000 clones, with around 90% found just once. The sequenced sample consisted of PBMCs. These receptors originate from a man aged 35-49 years with head and neck cancer.

The gene calls are TRBV7-3 and TRBJ2-2, with 7 bases matching TRBD2. This CDR3 has 14 amino acids. CDR1 and CDR2 from the germline V gene are SGHTA and FQGTGA. V lost 7 bases, J lost 4 bases, and 6 bases stayed unmatched. CDR3: CASTAGGSTGELFF. CDR3 nucleotide sequence: TGTGCCAGCACCGCCGGGGGGTCCACCGGGGAGCTGTTTTTT.

The chain couples TRBV9 to TRBJ2-3; 8 bases are a match to TRBD2. The CDR3 length is 15 residues. The V gene's germline CDR1 is SGDLS and CDR2 YYNGEE. The V segment lost 0 bases and the J segment 2 bases; nucleotides outside the gene matches: 2. The CDR3 DNA sequence: TGTGCCAGCAGCGTAGCCGGGGGGGCCACAGATACGCAGTATTTT. It codes for CASSVAGGATDTQYF.

This clone was found once. The chain carries TRBV19 and TRBJ1-4; tentative D call: TRBD1 (6 bases). V dropped 8 bases and J dropped 7 bases, with 20 bases sitting between them. There are 15 residues in the CDR3. Germline assignment: CDR1 LNHDA and CDR2 SQIVND (reference sequence). The CDR3 here is CASGAPFKGGEKLFF. The DNA of the CDR3 is TGTGCCAGTGGAGCCCCCTTCAAGGGGGGTGAAAAACTGTTTTTT.

This clone appeared many times. The V and J genes are TRBV5-4 and TRBJ2-5; D is unclear. This CDR3 spans 17 amino acids. Germline V gives CDR1 SGHNT, CDR2 YYREEE (reference sequence). V was shortened by 0 bases and J by 5 bases, with 20 bases between the two germline ends. CDR3 bases: TGTGCCAGCAGCTTGGCGGGTATAGCCACCTGGTCGGAGACCCAGTACTTC. It codes for CASSLAGIATWSETQYF.

This chain uses TRBV5-1 with TRBJ2-2; D gene unclear. CDR1 SGHRS and CDR2 YFSETQ come from the germline V gene. This CDR3 has 16 residues. Trimming took off 0 bases at V and 3 bases at J, with 12 bases between the two ends. This CDR3 is CASSLASGPDTGELFF. The CDR3 DNA reads as TGCGCCAGCAGCTTGGCCTCTGGACCGGACACCGGGGAGCTGTTTTTT.

The CDR3: CASSFPGGSRNTEAFF. For the CDR3, the DNA is TGCGCCAGCAGCTTTCCAGGGGGTTCAAGGAACACTGAAGCTTTCTTT. This sequence joins TRBV5-1 and TRBJ1-1; 7 bases line up with TRBD1. The germline CDR1 and CDR2 sequences are SGHRS and YFSETQ. V was clipped by 2 bases and J by 1 base; unmatched bases: 8. The CDR3 is made up of 16 amino acids.

This clone was seen once. The J gene is TRBJ1-1, the V gene TRBV27; 7 positions match TRBD1. Germline CDR1 is MNHEY and CDR2 is SMNVEV (reference sequence). V was pared by 5 bases and J by 0 bases, with 9 bases of the junction left unmatched. The CDR3 has 16 residues. The chain's CDR3 is CASSPPQGRMNTEAFF. The CDR3 coding sequence is TGTGCCAGCAGTCCGCCACAGGGGCGTATGAACACTGAAGCTTTCTTT.